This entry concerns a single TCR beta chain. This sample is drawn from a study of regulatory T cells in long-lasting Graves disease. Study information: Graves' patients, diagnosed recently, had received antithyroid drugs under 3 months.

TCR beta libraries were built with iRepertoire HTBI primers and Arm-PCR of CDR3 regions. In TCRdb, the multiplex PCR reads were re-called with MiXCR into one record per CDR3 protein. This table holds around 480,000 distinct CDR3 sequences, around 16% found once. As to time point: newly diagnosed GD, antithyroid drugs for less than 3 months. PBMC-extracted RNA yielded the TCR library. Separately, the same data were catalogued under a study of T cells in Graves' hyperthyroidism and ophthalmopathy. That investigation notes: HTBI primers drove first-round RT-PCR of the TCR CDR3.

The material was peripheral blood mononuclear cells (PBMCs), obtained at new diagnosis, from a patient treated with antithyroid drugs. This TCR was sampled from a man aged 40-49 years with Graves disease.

The CDR3 loop reads CATGPAREPQHF. As DNA, the CDR3 is TGTGCCACCGGGCCTGCGAGGGAGCCCCAGCATTTT. J is TRBJ1-5 and V is TRBV28, with D hard to call. Germline assignment: CDR1 MDHEN and CDR2 SYDVKM. The germline V and J ends were trimmed by 10 bases and 8 bases, with 15 bases remaining between them. The CDR3 sequence is 12 residues long.